This TCR beta chain was sequenced in a study of blood T cell repertoires in COVID-19. Here immunoSEQ multiplex PCR was the method, and the copy in TCRdb shows in-frame clones only, minus some. The table lists about 210,000 clones, about four fifths of them singletons, with about 6.3% in the top ten. Germline V gene data show CDR1 as MNHEY and CDR2 as SVGAGI. The germline V and J ends were trimmed by 7 bases and 0 bases, with 10 bases remaining between them. The CDR3 runs to 14 residues. This chain joins TRBV6-5 and TRBJ1-3; D remains ambiguous. This receptor was identified in a man aged 55-75 years with acute or convalescent COVID-19. Sequenced material: peripheral blood. The CDR3 DNA reads as TGTGCCAGCACCCGACTGAACTCTGGAAACACCATATATTTT. Translation: CASTRLNSGNTIYF.